This TCR beta chain was documented in a study of regulatory T cells in long-lasting Graves disease. This clonotype was seen more than once but under ten times. Antigen specificity is unknown. Trimming pared 6 bases from V and 5 bases from J, leaving 13 bases between. Germline V lookup: CDR1 DFQATT, CDR2 SNEGSKA (reference sequence). The CDR3 runs to 13 residues. With iRepertoire HTBI primers and Arm-PCR of CDR3 regions, TCR beta libraries were built. A single record per CDR3 protein comes from TCRdb applying MiXCR to the multiplex PCR reads. This sample carries under 500,000 distinct CDR3 sequences, around 21% of them seen once, and the ten largest clones take less than 25%. The sample's time point: persistent/refractory GD, antithyroid drugs over 5 years with positive TRAb. After RNA was extracted from PBMCs, the TCR library was made from it. Those enrolled as patients came out of an endocrinology department in Xi'an, China. A blood draw put about 10 milliliters of peripheral blood into EDTA tubes.

Findings of the study overall: Analysis covered peripheral blood alone, not thyroid tissue. Among samples with persistent disease, TRBV28, TRBJ1-2 and TRBJ2-5 were favored.

Sequenced here: peripheral blood mononuclear cells (PBMCs), sampled when the disease was refractory, from a patient treated with antithyroid drugs. V and J are TRBV20-1 and TRBJ1-4; perhaps TRBD1 as D (6 bases). This TCR came from a female donor with Graves disease. The CDR3 bases are TGCAGTGCCCGCAAGCAGGGGAATGAAAAACTGTTTTTT. This encodes CSARKQGNEKLFF.